This record looks at one TCR beta chain sequence and its context. Libraries were prepared by immunoSEQ multiplex PCR; TCRdb keeps only in-frame clonotypes and omits some of them. This table holds about 320,000 clones, roughly 84% found once. The sample comes from a study of shared clonotypes between healthy human individuals. From germline, CDR1 is SGHNT and CDR2 YENEEA. Trimming cost V 9 bases and J 1 base, with 16 bases left between them. This CDR3 has 15 residues. Donors, without exception, were Caucasian adults residing in Nashville, Tennessee. The specimen sequenced was memory CD8+ T cells sorted from blood. Subset indicated: CD45RO+ cells pooled with CCR7-negative TemRA cells. The TCR sequence derives from a man aged 18 to 29 in good health. The chain carries TRBV11-3 and TRBJ2-1, with D perhaps being TRBD1 or TRBD2 (5 bases each). The CDR3 reads CARPPGRESYNEQFF. CDR3 DNA: TGTGCCAGGCCCCCGGGACGGGAATCCTACAATGAGCAGTTCTTC.